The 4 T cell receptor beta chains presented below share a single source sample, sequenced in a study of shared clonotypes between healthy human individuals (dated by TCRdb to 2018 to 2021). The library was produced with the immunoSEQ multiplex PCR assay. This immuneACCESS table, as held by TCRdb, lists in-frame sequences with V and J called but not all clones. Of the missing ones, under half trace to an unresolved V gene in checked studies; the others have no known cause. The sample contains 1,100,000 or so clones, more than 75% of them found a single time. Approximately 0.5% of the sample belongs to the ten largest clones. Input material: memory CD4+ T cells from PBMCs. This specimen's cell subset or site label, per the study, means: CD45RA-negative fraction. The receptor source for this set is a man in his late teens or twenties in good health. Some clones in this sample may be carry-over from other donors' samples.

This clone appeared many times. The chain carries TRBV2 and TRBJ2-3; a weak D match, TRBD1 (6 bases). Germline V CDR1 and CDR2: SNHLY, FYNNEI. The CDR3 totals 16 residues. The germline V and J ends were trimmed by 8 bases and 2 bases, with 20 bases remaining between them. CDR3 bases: TGTGCCAGCCAACAAATTTCAGGGGACATCACAGATACGCAGTATTTT. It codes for CASQQISGDITDTQYF.

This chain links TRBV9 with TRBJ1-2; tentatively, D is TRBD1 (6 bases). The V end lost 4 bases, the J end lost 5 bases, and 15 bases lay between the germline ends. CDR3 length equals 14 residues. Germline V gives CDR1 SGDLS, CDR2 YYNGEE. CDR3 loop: CASSPRTGQYGYTF. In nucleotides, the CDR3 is TGTGCCAGCAGCCCCCGTACAGGACAGTATGGCTACACCTTC.

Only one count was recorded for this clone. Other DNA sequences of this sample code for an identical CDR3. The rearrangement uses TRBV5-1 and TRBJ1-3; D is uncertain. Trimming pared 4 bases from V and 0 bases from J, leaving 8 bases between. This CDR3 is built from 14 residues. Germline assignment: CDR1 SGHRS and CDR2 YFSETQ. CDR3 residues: CASSLTVSGNTIYF. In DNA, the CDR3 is TGCGCCAGCAGCCTGACCGTCTCTGGAAACACCATATATTTT.

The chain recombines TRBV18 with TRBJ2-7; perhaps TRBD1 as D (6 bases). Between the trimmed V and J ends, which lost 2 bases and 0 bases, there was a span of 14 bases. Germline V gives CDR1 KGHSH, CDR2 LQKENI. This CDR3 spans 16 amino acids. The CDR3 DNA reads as TGTGCCAGCTCACCAAGGGGGATCCTGACCTCCTACGAGCAGTACTTC. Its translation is CASSPRGILTSYEQYF.